The clone carrying this T cell receptor (beta chain) was counted a few times. Its antigen is not identified. The data were obtained in a study of CD8 T cells in ankylosing spondylitis. Study observations and caveats: Characteristic, it appeared, of ankylosing spondylitis blood was a TCR beta motif of eight highly homologous variants.

The CDR3 consists of 12 residues. CDR1 MNHEY and CDR2 SMNVEV come from the germline V gene (reference sequence). V lost 8 bases, J lost 6 bases, and 11 bases lay in between. TCRdb processed the 5' RACE reads anew with MiXCR; each CDR3 protein has one entry. The data show about 510,000 distinct CDR3 sequences, less than 6% seen once. The J gene is TRBJ2-4, the V gene TRBV27; D remains ambiguous. Sequenced input: blood, either unsorted or a sorted T cell fraction (not recorded which). This TCR derives from a male donor with ankylosing spondylitis. CDR3 protein: CASGPRRNIQYF. CDR3 coding DNA: TGTGCCAGCGGACCGAGGCGAAACATTCAGTACTTC.